This entry is about one T cell receptor (beta chain). Its target is unknown. The data stem from a study of shared clonotypes between healthy human individuals. Broader study findings: Between four donors, naive CD4 clonotypes were shared at a level of about 5%. Genetic and exposure-history diversity was limited by the few donors. Researchers sampled only blood; tissue repertoires likely differ.

Germline values: CDR1 SQVTM, CDR2 ANQGSEA. The length of the CDR3 is 12 residues. CD45RO-negative cells were positively selected for CCR7, leaving out terminally differentiated effector memory CD45RA+ cells. Sorted-subset replicate PCR reactions were performed with approximately 0.2 ug DNA, corresponding to tens of thousands of T cell genomes. Using immunoSEQ multiplex PCR, the repertoire was profiled, and TCRdb retains in-frame clones only, with some absent. This sample has about 590,000 clones, with 95% to 96% found just once. The gene calls are TRBV29-1 and TRBJ2-5, with a weak D call TRBD1 (5 bases). The J call may be incorrect, as the DNA end agrees better with TRBJ2-7. The source is a woman aged 30 to 39 in good health. Specimen: naive CD8+ T cells sorted from blood. DNA for the CDR3: TGCAGCGTTTCGGACAATTCCTACGAGCAGTACTTC. Its protein product is CSVSDNSYEQYF.